This T cell receptor beta chain originates from a study of blood T cell repertoires in COVID-19 (dated by TCRdb to between 2020 and 2021). Describing the broader study: Samples from collaborators originated in the United States, Italy and Spain and spanned both the acute and convalescent phases of COVID-19. The prospective study material was composed of cDNA or gDNA derived from T cells, B-cell-depleted T cells, or PBMCs. Deeply sampled blood TCRbeta repertoires from subjects exposed to, actively infected with, or recovered from COVID-19 were included in the dataset. The repertoires were released in a freely available public database intended as a resource for research on the immune response to SARS-CoV-2. The samples were drawn from the first 160 participants of the ongoing ImmuneRACE study and from 1,254 subjects provided by 6 global collaborators. A de-identified subject ID, COVID-19 status, age in years and sex were almost always included in the sample metadata. Where available, HLA class I and class II types were obtained from metadata supplied by the sample provider rather than from assay-based typing.

TCRbeta CDR3 regions were amplified from genomic DNA by means of the immunoSEQ Assay, a bias-controlled multiplex PCR. The original methods were these. The number of nucleated cells in each sample was estimated by amplification of reference gene primers within the assay. Sequence reads were collapsed and filtered to measure the absolute abundance of every unique TCRbeta CDR3 rearrangement. Productive Simpson clonality was computed per sample as the square root of Simpson's diversity index over productive rearrangements. This is the immuneACCESS table as TCRdb keeps it, with only in-frame sequences that have V and J called. A part of the clones is gone; compared with another copy, unresolved V genes explain less than half, and the rest is unexplained. That table gives V, J and clone size, and the DNA gave D and trimming. This sample is represented by 450,000 or so clones; roughly 89% of them were singletons. The ten largest make up 0.7% to 1% of the sample.

What the study reported, not specific to this receptor: The quantity of clinical and demographic metadata differed by source and by participant and was supplied without curation.

Concerning this clone itself: The target of this receptor is not known. Base qualities are not at hand, and no much larger clone is one base apart.

One collaborating source in Seattle enrolled patients while the patients were actively infected and followed the patients over time throughout the course of disease. Collaborating institutions collected whole blood in K2EDTA tubes following their own protocols. For TCRbeta analysis, collaborators shipped samples in one of three forms: frozen whole blood, isolated PBMCs, or DNA extracted from either of those sample types. Reading the germline V gene (reference sequence) gives CDR1 SEHNR and CDR2 FQNEAQ. From the cysteine up to the phenylalanine, the CDR3 has a length of 15 residues. Only CDR3 DNA remains: 45 bases, in frame from the first base. V and J are trimmed by 5 bases and 10 bases, and the gene matches miss 10 bases of the junction.

Sequencing used peripheral blood. The TCR was taken from a man younger than 30 with COVID-19, enrolled during active disease. This sequence uses TRBV7-9 and TRBJ2-1; TRBD2 matches 11 bases in the middle. Here is the DNA: TGTGCCAGCAGCATTACTAGCGGGAGTCTAAAAGAGCAGTTCTTC. Its protein reads: CASSITSGSLKEQFF.